Shown below are 15 T cell receptor beta chains from a single sample sequenced in a study of CD8+ T cells in alopecia areata. Extracted RNA was reverse transcribed into cDNA, the sequencing template. Clones were sequenced by immunoSEQ multiplex PCR, and TCRdb holds only the in-frame ones, with some missing. The table lists more than 200,000 clones, 67% of them singletons. The sequenced sample was CD4+ T cells sorted from blood, obtained at week 0. The receptors come from a human donor with alopecia areata.

This chain uses TRBV30 with TRBJ2-2; D may be TRBD2 (5 bases). V was shortened by 3 bases and J by 3 bases, with 11 bases between the two germline ends. The CDR3 loop spans 14 amino acids. CDR1 GTSNPN and CDR2 SVGIG come from the germline V gene (reference sequence). Written as DNA, the CDR3 is TGTGCCTGGAGGATAGAGGGAGACACCGGGGAGCTGTTTTTT. This encodes CAWRIEGDTGELFF.

This chain joins TRBV5-1 and TRBJ1-1, with D perhaps matching TRBD1 (5 bases). Germline loops: CDR1 SGHRS, CDR2 YFSETQ. The CDR3 length is 14 residues. V lost 3 bases and J 8 bases, leaving 17 bases between the germline ends. The CDR3 sequence: CASSYVQGGTEAFF. For the CDR3, the DNA is TGCGCCAGCAGCTATGTCCAGGGAGGGACGGAAGCTTTCTTT. The full variable domain, its missing parts supplied by reference TRBV5-1 and TRBJ1-1, is KAGVTQTPRYLIKTRGQQVTLSCSPISGHRSVSWYQQTPGQGLQFLFEYFSETQRNKGNFPGRFSGRQFSNSRSEMNVSTLELGDSALYLCASSYVQGGTEAFFGQGTRLTVV.

J is TRBJ1-1 and V is TRBV30, with 9 bases that match TRBD1. The CDR3 sequence is 18 residues long. V shed 2 bases, J shed 0 bases, and the junction held 13 bases outside the gene matches. The germline CDR1 and CDR2 sequences are GTSNPN and SVGIG (reference sequence). Here the CDR3 reads CAWSTIRDRASMNTEAFF. The CDR3, as DNA: TGTGCCTGGAGTACTATCCGGGACAGGGCTTCGATGAACACTGAAGCTTTCTTT.

The chain employs TRBV15 and TRBJ2-5; 8 bases agree with TRBD1. Germline V CDR1 and CDR2: LNHNV, YYDKDF (reference sequence). The V and J ends lost 5 bases and 2 bases, in that order; junction bases with no gene match: 10. CDR3 length: 16 residues. The CDR3 DNA sequence: TGTGCCACCAGCGGAAGACAGGGGATTATGCAAGAGACCCAGTACTTC. This encodes CATSGRQGIMQETQYF.

This chain uses TRBV5-1 with TRBJ2-4; a weak D match, TRBD1 (6 bases). V was clipped by 1 base and J by 6 bases, with 8 bases between them. CDR1 is SGHRS and CDR2 is YFSETQ in the germline V gene. This CDR3 spans 13 amino acids. As DNA, the CDR3 is TGCGCCAGCAGCTTGAGGGACACAAACATTCAGTACTTC. Amino acid sequence: CASSLRDTNIQYF. Using reference TRBV5-1 and TRBJ2-4 for the parts outside the CDR3, the full variable domain is KAGVTQTPRYLIKTRGQQVTLSCSPISGHRSVSWYQQTPGQGLQFLFEYFSETQRNKGNFPGRFSGRQFSNSRSEMNVSTLELGDSALYLCASSLRDTNIQYFGAGTRLSVL.

The rearrangement links TRBV4-2 to TRBJ1-1; TRBD1 might be the D (5 bases). Germline V gene lookup returns CDR1 LGHNA and CDR2 YNFKEQ. The V and J ends lost 1 base and 5 bases respectively, with 14 bases between them. The length of the CDR3 is 15 residues. The CDR3 is CASSQVDTRETEAFF. CDR3 nucleotide sequence: TGTGCCAGCAGCCAAGTGGACACCCGAGAGACTGAAGCTTTCTTT.

The chain uses TRBV5-8 and TRBJ1-5; no clear D gene. Looked up from germline, CDR1 is SGHTS and CDR2 is YDEGEE. This CDR3 region has 15 residues. The V end was cut by 1 base, the J end by 5 bases, with 13 bases between. The chain's CDR3 is CASSLTGQRDQPQHF. The CDR3 DNA follows: TGTGCCAGCAGCTTGACGGGCCAGAGAGATCAGCCCCAGCATTTT.

In DNA form, the CDR3 reads TGTGCCAGCAGCTTAGTACCAGGGCCAGAGACCCAGTACTTC. Translated: CASSLVPGPETQYF. The chain combines TRBV7-8 with TRBJ2-5; maybe TRBD1 (5 bases). The CDR3 spans 14 residues. Trimming took 1 base from V and 4 from J, leaving 10 bases between them. CDR1 and CDR2 from the germline V gene are SGHVS and FQNEAQ.

The rearrangement links TRBV4-1 to TRBJ2-5; 8 nucleotides line up with TRBD1. Germline V CDR1 and CDR2: MGHRA, YSYEKL. Trimming cost V 4 bases and J 1 base; bases outside gene matches: 5. This CDR3 is 15 amino acids long. The CDR3 region has the DNA TGCGCCAGCAGCCCCTTAGGACAGGGCCAAGAGACCCAGTACTTC. Translating gives CASSPLGQGQETQYF.

In its sample, this clone was seen a few times. This chain links TRBV4-2 with TRBJ2-1; TRBD2 agrees at 8 bases. Germline CDR1 and CDR2: LGHNA and YNFKEQ. J lost 3 bases, V lost 1 base, and 5 bases had no gene match. CDR3 size: 16 residues. The CDR3 protein is CASSQVSGALYNEQFF. The CDR3 DNA follows: TGTGCCAGCAGCCAAGTTAGCGGGGCCCTCTACAATGAGCAGTTCTTC.

The chain uses TRBV9 and TRBJ2-7; 7 nucleotides agree with TRBD1. The CDR3 spans 15 residues. Looked up from germline, CDR1 is SGDLS and CDR2 is YYNGEE. The V segment lost 0 bases and the J segment 2 bases; nucleotides outside the gene matches: 5. The chain's CDR3 is CASSVGGTEAYEQYF. The CDR3, as DNA: TGTGCCAGCAGCGTAGGGGGGACAGAAGCCTACGAGCAGTACTTC.

This clone was seen a handful of times. The chain combines TRBV30 with TRBJ2-1; 7 bases map to TRBD2. The germline V gene has CDR1 GTSNPN and CDR2 SVGIG (reference sequence). The CDR3 has 14 amino acids. The junction had 4 bases not matched to a gene; V was cut back by 2 bases and J by 3 bases. The DNA of the CDR3 is TGTGCCTGGAGTCCGGGCGGGGGCTACAATGAGCAGTTCTTC. Protein product: CAWSPGGGYNEQFF.

This clone was detected only a few times. The same CDR3 also results from other DNA sequences found in this sample. The rearrangement links TRBV7-9 to TRBJ1-1; no clear D. The V end was cut by 2 bases, the J end by 1 base, with 5 bases between. The CDR3 loop spans 13 amino acids. CDR1 and CDR2 from the germline V gene are SEHNR and FQNEAQ (reference sequence). The CDR3 sequence is CASSLTENTEAFF. In DNA form, the CDR3 reads TGTGCCAGCAGCTTAACCGAGAACACTGAAGCTTTCTTT.

The V gene is TRBV4-1, the J gene TRBJ1-2; tentatively, D is TRBD1 (5 bases). In germline, CDR1 is MGHRA, CDR2 YSYEKL. V shed 0 bases and J shed 8 bases, with 25 bases lying between them. The CDR3 spans 18 residues. This CDR3 reads CASSQDGRETGPIRGYTF. The CDR3 coding sequence is TGCGCCAGCAGCCAAGATGGCAGGGAAACCGGGCCGATCAGAGGCTACACCTTC.

J is TRBJ2-3 and V is TRBV11-3, with TRBD2 matching over 7 bases. CDR1 and CDR2 from the germline V gene are SGHNT and YENEEA. V was clipped by 6 bases and J by 6 bases; unmatched bases: 9. The CDR3 covers 14 residues. CDR3 region: CASRSLASVDTQYF. As DNA, the CDR3 is TGTGCCAGCAGGTCACTAGCGTCGGTCGATACGCAGTATTTT. Full variable domain (rest looked up from reference TRBV11-3 and TRBJ2-3): EAGVVQSPRYKIIEKKQPVAFWCNPISGHNTLYWYLQNLGQGPELLIRYENEEAVDDSQLPKDRFSAERLKGVDSTLKIQPAELGDSAVYLCASRSLASVDTQYFGPGTRLTVL.